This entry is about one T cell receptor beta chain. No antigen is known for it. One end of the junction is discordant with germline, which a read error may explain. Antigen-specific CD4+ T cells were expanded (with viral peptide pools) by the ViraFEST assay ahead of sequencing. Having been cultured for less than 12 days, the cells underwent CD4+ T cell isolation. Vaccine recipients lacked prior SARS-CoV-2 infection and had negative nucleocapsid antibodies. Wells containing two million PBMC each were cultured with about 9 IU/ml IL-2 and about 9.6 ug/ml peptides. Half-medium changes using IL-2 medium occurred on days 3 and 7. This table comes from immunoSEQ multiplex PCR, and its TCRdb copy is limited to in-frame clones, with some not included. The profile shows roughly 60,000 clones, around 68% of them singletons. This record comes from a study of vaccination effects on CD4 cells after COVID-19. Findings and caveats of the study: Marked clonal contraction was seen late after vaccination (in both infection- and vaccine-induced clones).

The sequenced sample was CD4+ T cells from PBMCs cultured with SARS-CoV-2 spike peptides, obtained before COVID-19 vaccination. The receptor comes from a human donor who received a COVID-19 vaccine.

CDR3 DNA sequence: TGTGCCTGGACCGGACAGCCGGGAAGCACCATATATTTT. The encoded protein is CAWTGQPGSTIYF. This chain connects TRBV30 to TRBJ1-3, with D possibly being TRBD1 (6 bases). Germline V gene sequence: CDR1 GTSNPN, CDR2 SVGIG (reference sequence). This CDR3 has 13 residues.